This is a list of T cell receptor beta chains from one sample in a study of T cells after somatic rescue of genetic block. Generated by immunoSEQ multiplex PCR, the TCRdb table keeps only in-frame clones and is missing some. The top ten hold under 2% of the sample, which has roughly 92,000 clones, about 90% seen once. The sequencing sample was made of peripheral blood mononuclear cells (PBMCs). These receptors were obtained from a woman younger than 30. CDR3s include the opening cysteine and the closing phenylalanine or tryptophan. A D gene is named only where the DNA matches it firmly. The size field is filled for only some rows; it gives once, few, many or a size class.

abundance | d_gene | j_gene | v_gene | CDR3aa | CDR3nt
NA | TRBD1 | TRBJ2-7 | TRBV19 | CASSRDREVREQYF | TGTGCCAGTAGTAGGGACAGGGAGGTGAGGGAGCAGTACTTC
NA | NA | TRBJ1-2 | TRBV9 | CASSVGGRGGLGYTF | TGTGCCAGCAGCGTAGGAGGCAGGGGAGGCCTAGGCTACACCTTC
NA | TRBD2 | TRBJ2-5 | TRBV28 | CASKDRGTSGTAFQETQYF | TGTGCCAGCAAAGACAGGGGGACTAGCGGGACTGCCTTCCAGGAGACCCAGTACTTC
NA | NA | TRBJ2-3 | TRBV12-1 | CATPALPRSGGRDYTDTQYF | TGTGCCACCCCCGCGCTCCCGCGGAGCGGGGGTAGGGACTACACAGATACGCAGTATTTT
NA | TRBD1 | TRBJ2-7 | TRBV4-3 | CASSQDSTGKGEQYF | TGCGCCAGCAGCCAGGATTCGACAGGGAAGGGCGAGCAGTACTTC
NA | NA | TRBJ1-3 | TRBV7-2 | CASSLTRDSGNTIYF | TGTGCCAGCAGCTTAACACGGGACTCTGGAAACACCATATATTTT
once | NA | TRBJ1-4 | TRBV5-1 | CASSSGQTLNEKLFF | TGCGCCAGCAGCAGCGGACAGACCCTAAATGAAAAACTGTTTTTT
NA | NA | TRBJ2-2 | TRBV11-3 | CASSLGLNTGELFF | TGTGCCAGCAGCCTAGGACTGAACACCGGGGAGCTGTTTTTT
NA | TRBD2 | TRBJ2-7 | TRBV2 | CASSDWASGITYEQYF | TGTGCCAGCAGTGATTGGGCTAGCGGCATAACCTACGAGCAGTACTTC
once | NA | TRBJ1-4 | TRBV6-5 | CASSYDFPNEKLFF | TGTGCCAGCAGTTACGATTTCCCTAATGAAAAACTGTTTTTT
NA | NA | TRBJ2-1 | TRBV7-8 | CASSNRGNEQFF | TGTGCCAGCAGCAATAGGGGGAATGAGCAGTTCTTC
NA | TRBD2 | TRBJ2-2 | TRBV4-1 | CASSHGLAGGITGELFF | TGCGCCAGCAGCCACGGACTAGCGGGAGGTATCACCGGGGAGCTGTTTTTT
NA | NA | TRBJ1-5 | TRBV9 | CASSVDWGPQPQHF | TGTGCCAGCAGCGTAGACTGGGGGCCTCAGCCCCAGCATTTT
NA | TRBD2 | TRBJ2-1 | TRBV7-9 | CASSPRTSDQLDEQFF | TGTGCCAGCAGCCCCCGGACTAGCGACCAGCTCGATGAGCAGTTCTTC
once | NA | TRBJ2-7 | TRBV18 | CASSPVPTYEQYF | TGTGCCAGCTCACCTGTCCCGACCTACGAGCAGTACTTC
few | TRBD1 | TRBJ1-2 | TRBV5-5 | CASSLDRVIRYTF | TGTGCCAGCAGTTTGGACAGGGTGATAAGGTACACCTTC
NA | TRBD1 | TRBJ2-5 | TRBV5-8 | CASSPTGVPRETQYF | TGTGCCAGCAGTCCTACAGGGGTCCCAAGAGAGACCCAGTACTTC
NA | NA | TRBJ2-3 | TRBV5-1 | CASSLGGAVRGDTQYF | TGCGCCAGCAGCTTGGGAGGTGCGGTACGGGGAGATACGCAGTATTTT
NA | NA | TRBJ2-3 | TRBV19 | CASSIARSTQYF | TGTGCCAGTAGTATAGCGAGGAGTACGCAGTATTTT
NA | NA | TRBJ1-3 | TRBV27 | CASSPLPSGNTIYF | TGTGCCAGCAGCCCACTCCCGTCCGGAAACACCATATATTTT
NA | NA | TRBJ1-4 | TRBV5-6 | CASSSKYRATNEKLFF | TGTGCCAGCAGCTCGAAATACAGGGCGACCAATGAAAAACTGTTTTTT
NA | NA | TRBJ2-1 | TRBV30 | CAWIRGIAHDEQFF | TGTGCCTGGATACGCGGGATAGCTCACGATGAGCAGTTCTTC
once | NA | TRBJ2-5 | TRBV12-5 | CASGLGSLRETQYF | TGTGCTAGTGGCCTTGGGTCTCTGAGGGAGACCCAGTACTTC
NA | NA | TRBJ1-4 | TRBV5-5 | CASSGTTLNEKLFF | TGTGCCAGCAGTGGCACAACTTTAAATGAAAAACTGTTTTTT
NA | NA | TRBJ2-3 | TRBV2 | CASRVRVGDTQYF | TGTGCCAGCCGCGTGAGGGTCGGAGATACGCAGTATTTT
NA | TRBD2 | TRBJ2-3 | TRBV5-1 | CASSLVGTSGTDTQYF | TGCGCCAGCAGCTTGGTTGGGACTAGCGGCACAGATACGCAGTATTTT